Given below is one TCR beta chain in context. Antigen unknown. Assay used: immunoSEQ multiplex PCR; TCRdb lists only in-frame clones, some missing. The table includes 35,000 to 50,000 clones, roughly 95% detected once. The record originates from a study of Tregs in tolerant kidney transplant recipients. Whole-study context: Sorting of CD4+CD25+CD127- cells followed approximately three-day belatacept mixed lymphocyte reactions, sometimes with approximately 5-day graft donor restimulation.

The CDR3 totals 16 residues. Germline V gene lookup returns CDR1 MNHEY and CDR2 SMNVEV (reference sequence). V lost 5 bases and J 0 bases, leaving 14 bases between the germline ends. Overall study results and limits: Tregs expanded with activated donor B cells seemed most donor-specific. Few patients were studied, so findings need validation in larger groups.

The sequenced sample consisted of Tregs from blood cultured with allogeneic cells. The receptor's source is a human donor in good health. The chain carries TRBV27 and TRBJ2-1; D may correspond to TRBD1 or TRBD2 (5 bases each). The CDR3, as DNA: TGTGCCAGCAGTACCACCGGGACCTTCTCCTACAATGAGCAGTTCTTC. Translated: CASSTTGTFSYNEQFF.